This TCR beta chain appears in the sequencing data of a study of T cells in localized non-small cell lung cancer. The CDR3 sequence is 15 residues long. With 4 bases removed from V and 7 bases from J, the gap between germline ends came to 20 bases. Germline V gene sequence: CDR1 MGHRA, CDR2 YSYEKL. This clone appeared once. The antigen remains undetermined. The protocol was immunoSEQ multiplex PCR, while the TCRdb copy is restricted to in-frame clones and leaves out a portion. The data hold tens of thousands of clones, with almost 85% observed a single time. Whole-study results and caveats: Sequencing involved a lone tumor region, leaving heterogeneity possible. Overall survival was longer when the density of T cells in the blood was higher.

The sample was peripheral blood, taken before any cancer treatment. The TCR comes from a male donor at least 60 years old with stage III squamous cell lung carcinoma. The J gene is TRBJ2-7, the V gene TRBV4-1, with D tentatively TRBD2 (5 bases). CDR3 sequence: CASSRWRTEQREQYF. The CDR3 DNA reads as TGCGCCAGCAGCCGGTGGAGGACCGAGCAGAGGGAGCAGTACTTC.